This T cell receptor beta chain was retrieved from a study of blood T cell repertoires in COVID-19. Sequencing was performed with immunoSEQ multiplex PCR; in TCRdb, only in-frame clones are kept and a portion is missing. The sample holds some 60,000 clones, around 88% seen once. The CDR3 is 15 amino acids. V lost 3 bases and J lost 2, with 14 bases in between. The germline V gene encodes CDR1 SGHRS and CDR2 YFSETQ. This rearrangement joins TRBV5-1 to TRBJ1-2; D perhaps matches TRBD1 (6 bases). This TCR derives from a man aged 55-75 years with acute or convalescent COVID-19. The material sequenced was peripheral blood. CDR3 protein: CASSWGRRSNYGYTF. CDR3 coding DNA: TGCGCCAGCAGCTGGGGGCGGAGGTCGAACTATGGCTACACCTTC.